The present TCR beta chain was sequenced within a study of blood T cell repertoires in COVID-19. At the level of the study: Material from acute and convalescent COVID-19 was sourced from the United States, Italy and Spain. Sources were T cells, B-cell-depleted T cells, or PBMCs; the material itself was cDNA or gDNA.

The assay was immunoSEQ multiplex PCR, and TCRdb's table has in-frame clones only and misses some. The table lists about 150,000 clones, around 90% of them singletons. V was cut by 3 bases and J by 2 bases, with 10 bases left in between. This CDR3 is built from 15 residues. Germline lookup yields CDR1 SNHLY and CDR2 FYNNEI. Cohort placement rested on clinical history that participants reported themselves. A PCR-confirmed or clinician-diagnosed COVID-19 case had contacted exposed participants within 2 weeks of entry. The chain links TRBV2 to TRBJ1-4, with D possibly TRBD1 on 6 matching bases. The sequencing sample was made of PBMCs or T cells enriched from blood (not recorded which). The receptor was derived from a woman aged 40 to 50 who had been exposed to COVID-19. The CDR3 here is CASSDGRGTNEKLFF. Here the CDR3 DNA reads TGTGCCAGCAGTGATGGCAGGGGTACTAATGAAAAACTGTTTTTT.